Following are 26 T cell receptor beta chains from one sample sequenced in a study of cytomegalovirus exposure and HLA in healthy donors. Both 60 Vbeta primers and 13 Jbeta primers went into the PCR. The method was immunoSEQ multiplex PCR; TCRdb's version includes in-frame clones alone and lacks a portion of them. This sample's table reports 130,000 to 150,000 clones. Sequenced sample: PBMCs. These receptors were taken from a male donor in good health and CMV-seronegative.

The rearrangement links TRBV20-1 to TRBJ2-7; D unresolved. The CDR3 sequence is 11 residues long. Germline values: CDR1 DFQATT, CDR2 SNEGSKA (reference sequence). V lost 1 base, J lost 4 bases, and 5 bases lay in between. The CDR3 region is CSARGLYEQYF. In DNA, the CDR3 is TGCAGTGCTAGAGGTCTGTACGAGCAGTACTTC.

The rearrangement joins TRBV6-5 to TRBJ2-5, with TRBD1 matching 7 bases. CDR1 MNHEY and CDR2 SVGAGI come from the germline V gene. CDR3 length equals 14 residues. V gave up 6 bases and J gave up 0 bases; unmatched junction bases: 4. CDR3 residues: CASRGQSYQETQYF. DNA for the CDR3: TGTGCCAGCAGGGGACAGAGCTACCAAGAGACCCAGTACTTC.

CDR3 residues: CASSLVEGVQQFF. The CDR3 nucleotides are TGCGCCAGCAGCTTGGTTGAGGGGGTCCAGCAGTTCTTC. V usage is TRBV5-1 and J usage is TRBJ2-1, with D perhaps TRBD1 (6 bases). Looked up from germline, CDR1 is SGHRS and CDR2 is YFSETQ. V was trimmed by 0 bases and J by 11 bases, leaving 12 bases between them. The CDR3 length is 13 residues.

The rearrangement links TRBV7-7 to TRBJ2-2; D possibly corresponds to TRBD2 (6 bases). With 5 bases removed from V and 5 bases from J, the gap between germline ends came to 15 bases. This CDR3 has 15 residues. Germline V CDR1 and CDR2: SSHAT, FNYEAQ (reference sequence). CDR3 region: CASSPSTSLTGELFF. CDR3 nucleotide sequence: TGTGCCAGCAGCCCGTCGACTAGTTTAACCGGGGAGCTGTTTTTT.

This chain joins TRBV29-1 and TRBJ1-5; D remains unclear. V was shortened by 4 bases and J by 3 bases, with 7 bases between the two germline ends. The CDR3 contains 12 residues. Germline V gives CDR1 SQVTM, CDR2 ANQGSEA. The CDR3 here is CSVGQVNQPQHF. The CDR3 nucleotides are TGCAGCGTTGGGCAGGTCAATCAGCCCCAGCATTTT.

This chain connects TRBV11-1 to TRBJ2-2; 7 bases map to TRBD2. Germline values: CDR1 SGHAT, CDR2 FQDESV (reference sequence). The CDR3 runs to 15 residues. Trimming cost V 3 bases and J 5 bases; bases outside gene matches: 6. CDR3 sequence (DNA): TGTGCCAGCAGCTTGGAGCGGGGTGGGACCGGGGAGCTGTTTTTT. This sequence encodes CASSLERGGTGELFF.

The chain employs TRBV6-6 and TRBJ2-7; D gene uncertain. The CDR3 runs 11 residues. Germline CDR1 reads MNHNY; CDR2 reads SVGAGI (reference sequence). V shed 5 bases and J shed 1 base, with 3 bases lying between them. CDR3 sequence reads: CASSPSYEQYF. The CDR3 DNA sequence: TGTGCCAGCAGTCCGTCCTACGAGCAGTACTTC.

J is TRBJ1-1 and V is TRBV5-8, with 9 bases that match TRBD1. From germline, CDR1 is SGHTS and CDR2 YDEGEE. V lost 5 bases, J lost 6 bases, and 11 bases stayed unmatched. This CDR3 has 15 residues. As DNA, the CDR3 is TGTGCCAGCAGACCGACCGGGACAGGGTTCCCTGAAGCTTTCTTT. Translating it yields CASRPTGTGFPEAFF.

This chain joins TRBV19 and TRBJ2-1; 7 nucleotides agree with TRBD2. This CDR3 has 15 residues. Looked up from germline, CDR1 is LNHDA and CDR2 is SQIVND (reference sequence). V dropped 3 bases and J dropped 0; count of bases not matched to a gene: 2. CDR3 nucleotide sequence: TGTGCCAGTAGTATTGCTAGCGGCTCCTACAATGAGCAGTTCTTC. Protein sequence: CASSIASGSYNEQFF.

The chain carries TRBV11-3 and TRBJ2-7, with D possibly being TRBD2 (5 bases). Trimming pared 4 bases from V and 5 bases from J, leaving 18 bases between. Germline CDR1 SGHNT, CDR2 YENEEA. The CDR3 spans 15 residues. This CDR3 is CASSYGRGFGHEQYF. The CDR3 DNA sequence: TGTGCCAGCAGCTATGGTCGAGGGTTTGGTCACGAGCAGTACTTC.

The CDR3 sequence is CASSTQTPGQEYNEQFF. Here the CDR3 DNA reads TGTGCCAGCTCCACACAGACGCCGGGACAGGAATACAATGAGCAGTTCTTC. The rearrangement links TRBV18 to TRBJ2-1; 8 bases are shared with TRBD1. The V gene end was trimmed by 6 bases and the J gene end by 4 bases; junction bases not matched to a gene: 14. The germline gives CDR1 KGHSH, CDR2 LQKENI. The CDR3 is 17 residues long. Variable domain in full (rest from reference TRBV18 and TRBJ2-1): NAGVMQNPRHLVRRRGQEARLRCSPMKGHSHVYWYRQLPEEGLKFMVYLQKENIIDESGMPKERFSAEFPKEGPSILRIQQVVRGDSAAYFCASSTQTPGQEYNEQFFGPGTRLTVL.

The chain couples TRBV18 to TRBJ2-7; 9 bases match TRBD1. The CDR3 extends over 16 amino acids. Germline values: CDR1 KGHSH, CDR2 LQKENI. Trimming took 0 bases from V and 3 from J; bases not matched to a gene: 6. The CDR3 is CASSPPTGGWFYEQYF. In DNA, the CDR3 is TGTGCCAGCTCACCACCCACAGGGGGCTGGTTCTACGAGCAGTACTTC.

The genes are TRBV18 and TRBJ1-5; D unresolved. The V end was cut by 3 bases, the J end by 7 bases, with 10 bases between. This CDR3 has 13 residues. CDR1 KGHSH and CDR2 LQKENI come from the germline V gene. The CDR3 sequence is CASSPDTVQPQHF. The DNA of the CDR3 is TGTGCCAGCTCACCTGATACAGTACAGCCCCAGCATTTT.

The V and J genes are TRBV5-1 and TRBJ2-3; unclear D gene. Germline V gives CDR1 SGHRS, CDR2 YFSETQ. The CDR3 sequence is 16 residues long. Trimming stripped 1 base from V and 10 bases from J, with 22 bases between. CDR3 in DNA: TGCGCCAGCAGCTTGTATAATTCGTGGAGCAGTACGGCGCAGTATTTT. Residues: CASSLYNSWSSTAQYF.

DNA for the CDR3: TGTGCCAGCAGCGTAGACGGTAGCGGGGGATTCTACGAGCAGTACTTC. Residues: CASSVDGSGGFYEQYF. The J gene is TRBJ2-7, the V gene TRBV9, with 9 bases fitting TRBD2. This CDR3 is 16 amino acids long. Germline assignment: CDR1 SGDLS and CDR2 YYNGEE. J gave up 3 bases and V 0 bases, and 7 bases lay outside the gene matches.

The DNA for the CDR3 is TGTGCCAGCAGTGACCTGGACAGCCTCAATCAGCCCCAGCATTTT. Its protein product is CASSDLDSLNQPQHF. The gene calls are TRBV6-1 and TRBJ1-5, with a possible D match to TRBD1 (6 bases). This CDR3 has 15 amino acids. V lost 3 bases and J 3 bases, leaving 12 bases between the germline ends. CDR1 is MNHNS, CDR2 SASEGT, per germline.

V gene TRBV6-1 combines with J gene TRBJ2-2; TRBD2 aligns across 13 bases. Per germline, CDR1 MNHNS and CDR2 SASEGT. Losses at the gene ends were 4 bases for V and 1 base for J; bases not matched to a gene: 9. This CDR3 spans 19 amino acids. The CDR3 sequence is CASSVGLAGVTMNTGELFF. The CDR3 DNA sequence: TGTGCCAGCAGTGTAGGACTAGCGGGGGTCACGATGAACACCGGGGAGCTGTTTTTT.

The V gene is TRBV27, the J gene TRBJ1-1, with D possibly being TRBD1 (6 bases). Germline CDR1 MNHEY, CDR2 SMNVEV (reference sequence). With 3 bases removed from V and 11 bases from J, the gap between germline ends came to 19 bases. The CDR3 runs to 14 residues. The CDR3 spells CASSFNRQVLGAFF. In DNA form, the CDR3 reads TGTGCCAGCAGTTTCAATCGACAGGTCCTTGGGGCTTTCTTT.

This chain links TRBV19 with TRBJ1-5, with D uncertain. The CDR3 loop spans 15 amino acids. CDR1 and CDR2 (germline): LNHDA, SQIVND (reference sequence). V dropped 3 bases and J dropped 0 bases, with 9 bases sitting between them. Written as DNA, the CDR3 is TGTGCCAGTAGTATTAAGAGAAATAGCAATCAGCCCCAGCATTTT. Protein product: CASSIKRNSNQPQHF.

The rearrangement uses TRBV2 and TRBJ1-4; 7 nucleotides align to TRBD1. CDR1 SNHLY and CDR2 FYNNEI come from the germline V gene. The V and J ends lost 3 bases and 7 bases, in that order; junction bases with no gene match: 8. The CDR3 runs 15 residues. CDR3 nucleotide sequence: TGTGCCAGCAGTGATTCGACAGGGATCGGTGAAAAACTGTTTTTT. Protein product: CASSDSTGIGEKLFF.

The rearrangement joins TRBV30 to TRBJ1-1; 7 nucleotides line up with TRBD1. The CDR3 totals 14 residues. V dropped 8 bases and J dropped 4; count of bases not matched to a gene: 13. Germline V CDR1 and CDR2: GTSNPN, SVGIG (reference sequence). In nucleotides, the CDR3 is TGTGCCCTGACAGTAGGGGGCGTGGGCACTGAAGCTTTCTTT. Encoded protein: CALTVGGVGTEAFF.

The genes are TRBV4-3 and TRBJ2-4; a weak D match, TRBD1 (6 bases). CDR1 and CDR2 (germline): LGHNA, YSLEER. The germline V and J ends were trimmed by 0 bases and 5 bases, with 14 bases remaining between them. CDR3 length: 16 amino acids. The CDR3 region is CASSQEGLGGQNIQYF. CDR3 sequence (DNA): TGCGCCAGCAGCCAAGAAGGACTTGGGGGCCAAAACATTCAGTACTTC.

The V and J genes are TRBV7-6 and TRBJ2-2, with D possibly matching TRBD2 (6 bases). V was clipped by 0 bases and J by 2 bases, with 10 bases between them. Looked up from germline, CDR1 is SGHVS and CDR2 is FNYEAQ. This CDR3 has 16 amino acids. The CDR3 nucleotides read TGTGCCAGCAGCTTAGCTAGCGGCACTAACACCGGGGAGCTGTTTTTT. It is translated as CASSLASGTNTGELFF.

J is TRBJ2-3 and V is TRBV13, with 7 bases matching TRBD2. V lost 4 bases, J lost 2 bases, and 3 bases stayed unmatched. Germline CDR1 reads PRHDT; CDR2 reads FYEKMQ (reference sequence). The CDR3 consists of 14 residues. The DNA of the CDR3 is TGTGCCAGCAGCTCCGGGACTAACACAGATACGCAGTATTTT. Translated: CASSSGTNTDTQYF.

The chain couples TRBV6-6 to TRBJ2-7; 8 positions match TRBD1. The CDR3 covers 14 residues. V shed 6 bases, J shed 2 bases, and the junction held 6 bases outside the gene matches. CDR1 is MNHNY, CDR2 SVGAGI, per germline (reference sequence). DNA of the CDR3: TGTGCCAGCAGAGGGGACAGGTTAGCCTACGAGCAGTACTTC. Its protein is CASRGDRLAYEQYF.

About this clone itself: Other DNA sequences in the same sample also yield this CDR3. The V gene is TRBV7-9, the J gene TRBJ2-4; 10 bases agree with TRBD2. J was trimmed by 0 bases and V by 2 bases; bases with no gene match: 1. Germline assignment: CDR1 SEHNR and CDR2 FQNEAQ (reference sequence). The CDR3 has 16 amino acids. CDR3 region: CASSLLAGVAKNIQYF. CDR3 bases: TGTGCCAGCAGCTTACTAGCGGGGGTAGCCAAAAACATTCAGTACTTC.